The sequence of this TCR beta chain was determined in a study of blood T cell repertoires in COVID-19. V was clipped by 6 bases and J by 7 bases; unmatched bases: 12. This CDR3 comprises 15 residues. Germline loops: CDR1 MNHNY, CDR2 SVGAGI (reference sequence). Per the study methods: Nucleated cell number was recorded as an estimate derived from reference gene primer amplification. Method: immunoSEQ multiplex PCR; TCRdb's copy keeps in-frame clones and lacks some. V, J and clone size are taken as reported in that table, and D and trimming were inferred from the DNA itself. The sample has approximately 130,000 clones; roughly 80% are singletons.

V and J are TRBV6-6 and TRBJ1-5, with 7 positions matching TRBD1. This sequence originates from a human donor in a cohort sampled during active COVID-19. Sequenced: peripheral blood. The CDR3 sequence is CASRETGRMGQPQHF. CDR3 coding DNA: TGTGCCAGCAGAGAGACAGGGAGGATGGGCCAGCCCCAGCATTTT.